This T cell receptor beta chain was sequenced for a study of response to subunit inactivated influenza vaccine. Overall study results and limits: With each seasonal influenza vaccination, the authors suggested, few new T cells are recruited.

MiXCR, run by TCRdb on the RT-PCR reads, gives a single entry per CDR3 protein. The repertoire holds 250,000 to 350,000 distinct CDR3 sequences, approximately 23% seen once, with about a tenth in the top ten. A note on this clonotype: Its antigen is not known.

With 5 bases clipped from V and 0 bases from J, the junction kept 5 bases outside the gene matches. The CDR3 is 14 residues long. Germline assignment: CDR1 SGHRS and CDR2 YFSETQ. The receptor was isolated from a man between 50 and 75 years old who received an inactivated influenza vaccine. V and J are TRBV5-1 and TRBJ2-7; TRBD2 aligns across 7 bases. Sequenced material: PBMCs from blood, taken less than 22 months after vaccination. The CDR3 region has the DNA TGCGCCAGCAGGGGACTATCCAGCTCCTACGAGCAGTACTTC. Its translation: CASRGLSSSYEQYF.